This is a list of T cell receptor beta chains from one sample in a study of blood T cell repertoires in COVID-19. Libraries were prepared by immunoSEQ multiplex PCR; TCRdb keeps only in-frame clonotypes and omits some of them. The sample yields roughly 130,000 clones, roughly 83% seen once. Sequenced input: peripheral blood. All receptors derive from a woman younger than 45 who had recovered from COVID-19. The CDR3 runs from the conserved cysteine through the conserved F or W. A D gene is named only where the DNA matches it firmly.

>TRBJ2-1|-|TRBV21-1|16
CASSNVGDRGINEQFF
>TRBJ1-3|-|TRBV30|16
CAWSVGFRGTGNTIYF
>TRBJ1-5|-|TRBV3-1/TRBV3-2|14
CASRHSVSNQPQHF
>TRBJ2-2|TRBD2|TRBV4-1|17
CASSHRGGSGDTGELFF
>TRBJ2-7|-|TRBV11-2|15
CASSRRDTDFYEQYF
>TRBJ1-5|TRBD1|TRBV2|17
CASSEALGTGGHQPQHF
>TRBJ1-2|-|TRBV5-4|15
CASSLGGSANYGYTF
>TRBJ1-6|TRBD1|TRBV6-5|14
CASSPRDSHSPLHF
>TRBJ2-5|TRBD2|TRBV2|14
CASSYSGIQETQYF
>TRBJ1-1|-|TRBV6-5|15
CASSSTSRGASEAFF
>TRBJ2-5|-|TRBV7-8|14
CASSLSAGIEAQYF
>TRBJ2-7|-|TRBV5-1|12
CASSLDGSEQYF
>TRBJ2-2|TRBD1|TRBV5-1|15
CASSPAGTATGELFF
>TRBJ1-3|TRBD1|TRBV18|14
CASSPRTGGDTIYF
>TRBJ1-5|-|TRBV2|13
CASSERENQPQHF
>TRBJ2-3|TRBD2|TRBV5-1|14
CASSLASGTDTQYF
>TRBJ1-4|-|TRBV5-8|13
CASSKGDGEKLFF
>TRBJ2-5|TRBD2|TRBV27|17
CASSLGLAGGVQETQYF
>TRBJ1-1|TRBD1|TRBV27|13
CASRRQGDTEAFF
>TRBJ2-5|-|TRBV12-3/TRBV12-4|13
CASTKSGPETQYF
>TRBJ2-1|-|TRBV2|17
CASSGRPPGTAGNEQFF
>TRBJ2-3|TRBD2|TRBV5-6|18
CASSFLTSGGLSTDTQYF
>TRBJ2-7|-|TRBV6-5|13
CASSLEISYEQYF
>TRBJ2-5|TRBD2|TRBV7-9|16
CASSPRLAGGRETQYF
>TRBJ1-1|-|TRBV28|15
CASSLGGQINTEAFF
>TRBJ1-2|-|TRBV19|13
CASGYSNIYGYTF
>TRBJ1-5|TRBD1|TRBV6-5|14
CASRPDRGGQPQHF
>TRBJ1-1|TRBD1|TRBV6-5|15
CASSYSFTGDTEAFF
>TRBJ1-1|-|TRBV24-1|13
CATSDSLNTEAFF
>TRBJ2-7|-|TRBV3-1/TRBV3-2|11
CASSRGLEQYF
>TRBJ2-7|-|TRBV9|15
CASSVSGFGPYEQYF
>TRBJ1-5|-|TRBV6-5|15
CASRNSGAPYEPQHF
>TRBJ2-1|TRBD2|TRBV7-3|16
CASSPEAGGSYNEQFF
>TRBJ2-7|-|TRBV6-5|15
CASSYKAGLSREQYF
>TRBJ1-4|-|TRBV5-4|15
CASSLELGGDEKLFF
>TRBJ2-1|TRBD2|TRBV5-1|16
CASSLLAVPAYNEQFF
>TRBJ2-2|-|TRBV6-5|14
CAGQGGVGTGELFF
>TRBJ1-1|-|TRBV19|15
CASSIGREGNTEAFF
>TRBJ2-3|TRBD2|TRBV5-1|14
CASQGLAGTDTQYF
>TRBJ2-7|TRBD1|TRBV4-1|14
CASSQGQGAYEQYF
>TRBJ1-5|TRBD1|TRBV5-1|18
CASSLFPQGAGGNQPQHF
>TRBJ2-1|-|TRBV11-2|16
CASSLTGGFSYNEQFF
>TRBJ1-2|-|TRBV27|15
CASSGPGRGEYGYTF
>TRBJ1-6|-|TRBV3-1/TRBV3-2|17
CASSPTGGGTAHSPLHF
>TRBJ2-7|TRBD2|TRBV3-1/TRBV3-2|15
CASSLSSGYPYEQYF
>TRBJ1-2|TRBD1|TRBV27|14
CASSLRQGDYGYTF